Shown below are 5 T cell receptor beta chains from a single sample sequenced in a study of human T cells and chemical hapten exposure listed by TCRdb under 2021. The time point label, read with the paper, signifies: patch test 1, 2 weeks after DPC sensitization. Reading the label with the study, this specimen's treatment or condition is: therapeutic diphenylcyclopropenone sensitization with weekly scalp DPC. Library generation was performed with RACE. Sequencing took place on a NextSeq 500. TCRdb took the public reads, trimmed them with fastp at Q25, ran MiXCR for clone calling and kept in-frame beta chains. Each entry is one CDR3 protein sequence, shown with its most common DNA and genes. Counted in this sample were fewer than 130,000 distinct CDR3 sequences; 11% of them appeared once. The leading ten clones occupy approximately 4% of the sample. Sequenced material: whole blood, taken in connection with sensitization to the hapten diphenylcyclopropenone (DPC). All receptors derive from a woman between 40 and 50 years old with alopecia areata. Some clones in this sample may be carry-over from other donors' samples.

This clonotype was seen at least ten times. The chain carries TRBV4-3 and TRBJ1-4, with D possibly TRBD1 on 5 matching bases. The ends were cut back, 1 base at V and 4 bases at J, with 10 bases in the middle. The CDR3 has 15 residues. Germline lookup yields CDR1 LGHNA and CDR2 YSLEER. CDR3 in amino acids: CASSQGDRDNEKLFF. The DNA of the CDR3 is TGCGCCAGCAGCCAAGGTGACAGAGATAATGAAAAACTGTTTTTT.

This clonotype was picked up a small number of times. The chain is built from TRBV20-1 and TRBJ1-2; D remains ambiguous. Germline V gene data show CDR1 as DFQATT and CDR2 as SNEGSKA (reference sequence). CDR3 length: 14 amino acids. With 2 bases removed from V and 0 bases from J, the gap between germline ends came to 10 bases. Here the CDR3 reads CSARTSGSNYGYTF. The CDR3 DNA reads TGCAGTGCTAGAACCAGCGGGTCTAACTATGGCTACACCTTC.

This clonotype has just a few counts. The chain uses TRBV29-1 and TRBJ2-7, with TRBD1 as a possible D gene (6 bases). The CDR3 totals 13 residues. The V end lost 7 bases, the J end lost 7 bases, and 20 bases lay between the germline ends. CDR1 and CDR2 (germline): SQVTM, ANQGSEA. CDR3 sequence reads: CSARTDGTGEQYF. The DNA of the CDR3 is TGCAGCGCTCGGACAGATGGGACGGGGGAGCAGTACTTC.

There are a few counts of this clonotype. This chain connects TRBV5-8 to TRBJ2-3; weak D call: TRBD2 (6 bases). The V end lost 6 bases, the J end lost 2 bases, and 13 bases lay between the germline ends. Germline lookup yields CDR1 SGHTS and CDR2 YDEGEE. The CDR3 is made up of 14 amino acids. Here the CDR3 reads CASNPSAFTDTQYF. DNA of the CDR3: TGTGCCAGCAACCCTAGCGCCTTCACAGATACGCAGTATTTT. Complete variable domain (other parts from reference TRBV5-8 and TRBJ2-3): EAGVTQSPTHLIKTRGQQATLRCSPISGHTSVYWYQQALGLGLQFLLWYDEGEERNRGNFPPRFSGRQFPNYSSELNVNALELEDSALYLCASNPSAFTDTQYFGPGTRLTVL.

The chain recombines TRBV13 with TRBJ2-5; a possible D gene is TRBD1 (5 bases). The CDR3 length is 15 residues. Trimming pared 0 bases from V and 5 bases from J, leaving 13 bases between. From germline, CDR1 is PRHDT and CDR2 FYEKMQ (reference sequence). CDR3 sequence: CASSLGLSGRETQYF. CDR3 nucleotides: TGTGCCAGCAGCTTAGGATTATCAGGGCGGGAGACCCAGTACTTC.